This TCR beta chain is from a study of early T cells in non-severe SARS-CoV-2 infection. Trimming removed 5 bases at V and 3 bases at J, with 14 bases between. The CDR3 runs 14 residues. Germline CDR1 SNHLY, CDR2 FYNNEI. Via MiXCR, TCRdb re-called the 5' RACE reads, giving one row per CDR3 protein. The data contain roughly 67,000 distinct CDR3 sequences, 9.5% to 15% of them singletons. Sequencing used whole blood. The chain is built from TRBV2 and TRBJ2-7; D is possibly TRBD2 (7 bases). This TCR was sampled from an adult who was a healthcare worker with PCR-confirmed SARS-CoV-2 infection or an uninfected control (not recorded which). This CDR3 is CASSKGGVRYEQYF. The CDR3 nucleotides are TGTGCCAGCAGTAAAGGGGGGGTGCGCTACGAGCAGTACTTC. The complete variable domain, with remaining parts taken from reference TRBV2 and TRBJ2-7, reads EPEVTQTPSHQVTQMGQEVILRCVPISNHLYFYWYRQILGQKVEFLVSFYNNEISEKSEIFDDQFSVERPDGSNFTLKIRSTKLEDSAMYFCASSKGGVRYEQYFGPGTRLTVT.